Each of the 31 T cell receptor beta chains below was sequenced from the same sample in a study of blood T cell repertoires in COVID-19. The repertoire was sequenced with immunoSEQ multiplex PCR; TCRdb's copy has only in-frame clones and lacks some. The profile shows 130,000 or so clones, 60% to 85% of them singletons. Sequencing input: peripheral blood. Source of these receptors: a middle-aged man with acute or convalescent COVID-19.

This clone has just a few counts. J is TRBJ1-3 and V is TRBV27, with D perhaps TRBD1 (6 bases). The CDR3 consists of 15 residues. V shed 3 bases and J shed 2 bases, with 11 bases lying between them. Germline lookup yields CDR1 MNHEY and CDR2 SMNVEV (reference sequence). The CDR3 nucleotides are TGTGCCAGCAGTTTCGGCAGGGGAACTGGAAACACCATATATTTT. It is translated as CASSFGRGTGNTIYF.

This chain connects TRBV5-6 to TRBJ1-1; 9 bases align to TRBD1. The CDR3 is 15 amino acids. Per the germline V gene, CDR1 is SGHDT and CDR2 is YYEEEE. The J segment lost 5 bases and the V segment lost 4 bases, leaving 9 bases of the junction unmatched. CDR3 sequence reads: CASSLQTGGITEAFF. The CDR3 DNA reads as TGTGCCAGCAGCCTCCAGACAGGGGGTATAACTGAAGCTTTCTTT.

The rearrangement links TRBV19 to TRBJ1-4; 9 positions match TRBD1. The CDR3 loop spans 13 amino acids. Losses at the gene ends were 8 bases for V and 5 bases for J; bases not matched to a gene: 3. Germline V CDR1 and CDR2: LNHDA, SQIVND (reference sequence). CDR3 DNA: TGTGCCAGTCGGGACAGGGAAAATGAAAAACTGTTTTTT. Residues: CASRDRENEKLFF.

In its sample, this clone was seen a few times. V gene TRBV4-2 combines with J gene TRBJ1-2; D is possibly TRBD1 (5 bases). Germline loops: CDR1 LGHNA, CDR2 YNFKEQ. The CDR3 length is 16 residues. V shed 2 bases and J shed 2 bases, with 15 bases lying between them. This chain's CDR3 is CASSQFSGQSNYGYTF. The CDR3 region has the DNA TGTGCCAGCAGCCAATTCTCAGGACAATCAAACTATGGCTACACCTTC.

This clone turned up a few times. The chain couples TRBV29-1 to TRBJ1-1; 9 bases line up with TRBD1. CDR1 is SQVTM and CDR2 is ANQGSEA in the germline V gene. J lost 5 bases, V lost 4 bases, and 8 bases had no gene match. This CDR3 region has 14 residues. The CDR3 region has the DNA TGCAGCGTTGTCGACAGGGGGAGAATGACTGAAGCTTTCTTT. This encodes CSVVDRGRMTEAFF.

This sequence joins TRBV27 and TRBJ2-3, with 10 bases that match TRBD2. In germline, CDR1 is MNHEY, CDR2 SMNVEV (reference sequence). This CDR3 spans 16 amino acids. Trimming took 1 base from V and 6 from J; bases not matched to a gene: 7. The CDR3 sequence is CASSLFLAGDSDTQYF. The CDR3 nucleotides are TGTGCCAGCAGTTTATTCCTAGCGGGGGATTCGGATACGCAGTATTTT.

CDR3 amino acids: CASSRGGAGNTIYF. The CDR3 DNA follows: TGTGCCAGCAGTCGGGGAGGGGCTGGAAACACCATATATTTT. The chain has TRBV28 and TRBJ1-3; D is possibly TRBD1 (5 bases). Germline assignment: CDR1 MDHEN and CDR2 SYDVKM. CDR3 length equals 14 residues. Trimming removed 5 bases at V and 2 bases at J, with 10 bases between.

The chain recombines TRBV5-1 with TRBJ2-7; the match to TRBD1 covers 8 bases. V was pared by 5 bases and J by 2 bases, with 6 bases of the junction left unmatched. CDR1 is SGHRS, CDR2 YFSETQ, per germline. CDR3 length: 14 amino acids. This CDR3 reads CASRQTGAPYEQYF. The CDR3 DNA sequence: TGCGCCAGCAGGCAGACAGGGGCGCCCTACGAGCAGTACTTC.

The rearrangement links TRBV18 to TRBJ2-1; 8 bases match TRBD2. V shed 1 base, J shed 3 bases, and the junction held 5 bases outside the gene matches. From germline, CDR1 is KGHSH and CDR2 LQKENI. CDR3 length equals 16 residues. CDR3 amino acids: CASSPLYRGGYNEQFF. The CDR3 bases are TGTGCCAGCTCACCACTTTACCGGGGGGGCTACAATGAGCAGTTCTTC.

This chain connects TRBV28 to TRBJ1-2; D perhaps matches TRBD1 (5 bases). CDR3 length equals 14 residues. Trimming took off 6 bases at V and 3 bases at J, with 14 bases between the two ends. Germline values: CDR1 MDHEN, CDR2 SYDVKM. Here the CDR3 reads CASSRGGRYYGYTF. The CDR3 DNA sequence: TGTGCCAGCAGCCGGGGGGGAAGGTACTATGGCTACACCTTC.

The chain is built from TRBV25-1 and TRBJ2-3; D possibly corresponds to TRBD2 (5 bases). The ends were cut back, 4 bases at V and 3 bases at J, with 11 bases in the middle. Germline V gene sequence: CDR1 MGHDK, CDR2 SYGVNS. This CDR3 has 14 residues. The chain's CDR3 is CASSARLSTDTQYF. The CDR3 region has the DNA TGTGCCAGCAGTGCTAGACTATCGACAGATACGCAGTATTTT.

On this clone itself: The sample has other DNA sequences that encode this CDR3 too. The chain has TRBV5-1 and TRBJ2-3; D is possibly TRBD2 (5 bases). Germline values: CDR1 SGHRS, CDR2 YFSETQ. V was trimmed by 0 bases and J by 4 bases, leaving 9 bases between them. The CDR3 loop spans 14 amino acids. The CDR3 coding sequence is TGCGCCAGCAGCTTGGATCCGGGATCAGATACGCAGTATTTT. Translation gives CASSLDPGSDTQYF.

V gene TRBV30 combines with J gene TRBJ1-1, with D tentatively TRBD1 (5 bases). This CDR3 is 15 amino acids long. V lost 1 base and J 0 bases, leaving 12 bases between the germline ends. CDR1 is GTSNPN and CDR2 is SVGIG in the germline V gene (reference sequence). CDR3 amino acids: CAWSAHWGVNTEAFF. CDR3 DNA: TGTGCCTGGAGTGCCCATTGGGGGGTGAACACTGAAGCTTTCTTT.

The CDR3: CATWDRDPYTEAFF. The DNA for the CDR3 is TGTGCCACCTGGGACAGGGATCCTTACACTGAAGCTTTCTTT. The chain carries TRBV10-3 and TRBJ1-1; 9 nucleotides agree with TRBD1. The CDR3 is 14 residues long. Germline trimming cut 10 bases from V and 3 bases from J; bases unmatched to any gene: 9. Germline CDR1 and CDR2: ENHRY and SYGVKD.

There are many counts of this clone. CDR3 bases: TGTGCCAGCAGCTTGGGCCCCGGACTAACCAATGAGCAGTTCTTC. This gives the protein CASSLGPGLTNEQFF. J is TRBJ2-1 and V is TRBV5-8; D perhaps matches TRBD2 (6 bases). CDR1 is SGHTS and CDR2 is YDEGEE in the germline V gene. V shed 0 bases and J shed 6 bases, with 13 bases lying between them. The CDR3 consists of 15 residues.

The chain uses TRBV7-9 and TRBJ2-1; D is ambiguous. The ends were cut back, 6 bases at V and 5 bases at J, with 8 bases in the middle. Germline loops: CDR1 SEHNR, CDR2 FQNEAQ (reference sequence). The CDR3 contains 12 residues. In nucleotides, the CDR3 is TGTGCCAGCAGATCACAAGACAATGAGCAGTTCTTC. This codes for CASRSQDNEQFF.

V gene TRBV2 combines with J gene TRBJ1-6, with a tentative D call TRBD1 (6 bases). Germline V gives CDR1 SNHLY, CDR2 FYNNEI. The CDR3 totals 14 residues. The V and J ends lost 7 bases and 10 bases respectively, with 17 bases between them. The CDR3 region has the DNA TGTGCCAGCACTCAGGGGCCCGTCGCCTCACCCCTCCACTTT. It specifies CASTQGPVASPLHF.

This clone was detected only a few times. The rearrangement uses TRBV10-3 and TRBJ2-1; D gene unclear. From germline, CDR1 is ENHRY and CDR2 SYGVKD. With 6 bases removed from V and 0 bases from J, the gap between germline ends came to 6 bases. The CDR3 contains 13 residues. The CDR3 coding sequence is TGTGCCATCAGAGCACCCTCCTACAATGAGCAGTTCTTC. Encoded protein: CAIRAPSYNEQFF.

This chain connects TRBV28 to TRBJ2-5; TRBD1 agrees at 7 bases. The CDR3 is 16 amino acids. Trimming at V came to 2 bases and at J to 5 bases, leaving 11 bases not matched to a gene. Germline V CDR1 and CDR2: MDHEN, SYDVKM. The CDR3, as DNA: TGTGCCAGCAGTTTACGTGACTACAGGGGCGGGGAGACCCAGTACTTC. Amino acid sequence: CASSLRDYRGGETQYF.

This chain joins TRBV5-1 and TRBJ2-1; 10 bases align to TRBD2. This CDR3 is built from 17 residues. V was pared by 2 bases and J by 1 base, with 6 bases of the junction left unmatched. Germline assignment: CDR1 SGHRS and CDR2 YFSETQ. CDR3 in DNA: TGCGCCAGCAGCTTCGTACTAGCGGGGATTTCCTACAATGAGCAGTTCTTC. The encoded protein is CASSFVLAGISYNEQFF.

Note on this clone: The sample carries other DNA sequences with the same CDR3. The V and J genes are TRBV12-3 or TRBV12-4 and TRBJ1-2, with 7 bases matching TRBD1. The CDR3 runs 13 residues. Germline trimming cut 2 bases from V and 7 bases from J; bases unmatched to any gene: 4. This chain's CDR3 is CASSLKGAGGYTF. The CDR3 bases are TGTGCCAGCAGTTTAAAGGGGGCCGGTGGCTACACCTTC.

This clone was seen a few times. This chain connects TRBV30 to TRBJ1-2, with 7 positions matching TRBD1. V dropped 7 bases and J dropped 7; count of bases not matched to a gene: 12. CDR1 is GTSNPN and CDR2 is SVGIG in the germline V gene (reference sequence). CDR3 size: 13 residues. Here the CDR3 reads CALMSTGIFGYTF. The CDR3 coding sequence is TGTGCCTTAATGTCGACAGGGATTTTTGGCTACACCTTC.

The J gene is TRBJ1-1, the V gene TRBV29-1; no reliable D call. V lost 5 bases, J lost 1 base, and 5 bases lay in between. CDR1 and CDR2 from the germline V gene are SQVTM and ANQGSEA. This CDR3 spans 11 amino acids. In DNA, the CDR3 is TGCAGCGTTCACAGGAACACTGAAGCTTTCTTT. Translating it yields CSVHRNTEAFF. Complete variable domain (other parts from reference TRBV29-1 and TRBJ1-1): SAVISQKPSRDICQRGTSLTIQCQVDSQVTMMFWYRQQPGQSLTLIATANQGSEATYESGFVIDKFPISRPNLTFSTLTVSNMSPEDSSIYLCSVHRNTEAFFGQGTRLTVV.

This chain links TRBV9 with TRBJ1-6; D unclear. CDR1 and CDR2 from the germline V gene are SGDLS and YYNGEE. The V end was cut by 3 bases, the J end by 7 bases, with 14 bases between. This CDR3 has 15 amino acids. CDR3 loop: CASSGLEGRNSPLHF. The CDR3 DNA sequence: TGTGCCAGCAGCGGACTTGAGGGTCGGAATTCACCCCTCCACTTT.

This sequence joins TRBV9 and TRBJ2-1; the match to TRBD2 covers 8 bases. The CDR3 spans 15 residues. CDR1 and CDR2 (germline): SGDLS, YYNGEE. The V and J ends lost 7 bases and 7 bases, in that order; junction bases with no gene match: 13. Here the CDR3 reads CASAQAGGRSNEQFF. In DNA, the CDR3 is TGTGCCAGCGCACAGGCGGGGGGTCGAAGTAATGAGCAGTTCTTC.

The rearrangement joins TRBV7-2 to TRBJ1-6; D is undetermined. Trimming removed 0 bases at V and 7 bases at J, with 10 bases between. Germline V gives CDR1 SGHTA, CDR2 FQGNSA. The CDR3 is 15 amino acids. The DNA of the CDR3 is TGTGCCAGCAGCTTAGCGGGCCAGGAAAATTCACCCCTCCACTTT. This codes for CASSLAGQENSPLHF. The complete variable domain, with remaining parts taken from reference TRBV7-2 and TRBJ1-6, reads GAGVSQSPSNKVTEKGKDVELRCDPISGHTALYWYRQSLGQGLEFLIYFQGNSAPDKSGLPSDRFSAERTGGSVSTLTIQRTQQEDSAVYLCASSLAGQENSPLHFGNGTRLTVT.

The chain combines TRBV20-1 with TRBJ1-1, with D tentatively TRBD1 (5 bases). The CDR3 extends over 16 amino acids. V lost 3 bases, J lost 4 bases, and 21 bases lay in between. Germline V gene sequence: CDR1 DFQATT, CDR2 SNEGSKA (reference sequence). CDR3 amino acids: CSASIPQDMFPTEAFF. The CDR3 DNA reads TGCAGTGCTAGTATACCCCAGGACATGTTTCCCACTGAAGCTTTCTTT.

This clone has just one count. The rearrangement uses TRBV6-1 and TRBJ2-1; perhaps TRBD2 as D (5 bases). The CDR3 has 17 residues. Trimming took 1 base from V and 4 from J, leaving 17 bases between them. Germline values: CDR1 MNHNS, CDR2 SASEGT. CDR3 protein: CASSEGSVGLLYNEQFF. As DNA, the CDR3 is TGTGCCAGCAGTGAAGGGTCCGTAGGACTGCTGTACAATGAGCAGTTCTTC.

The genes are TRBV7-9 and TRBJ2-6, with TRBD2 matching 8 bases. CDR1 is SEHNR, CDR2 FQNEAQ, per germline (reference sequence). The CDR3 has 17 residues. V lost 4 bases, J lost 3 bases, and 8 bases stayed unmatched. The CDR3 region is CASSSLRGGSGANVLTF. The CDR3, as DNA: TGTGCCAGCAGCTCCCTCCGGGGGGGCAGTGGGGCCAACGTCCTGACTTTC.

The V call is TRBV7-6, the J call TRBJ2-3; D perhaps matches TRBD2 (7 bases). The germline V and J ends were trimmed by 7 bases and 1 base, with 21 bases remaining between them. CDR1 and CDR2 (germline): SGHVS, FNYEAQ. This CDR3 comprises 17 residues. CDR3 in amino acids: CASTLQSWGGGTDTQYF. The CDR3 DNA sequence: TGTGCCAGCACCCTCCAATCGTGGGGGGGCGGCACAGATACGCAGTATTTT.

The rearrangement uses TRBV4-1 and TRBJ2-7; D is possibly TRBD1 (6 bases). The CDR3 runs 14 residues. CDR1 is MGHRA and CDR2 is YSYEKL in the germline V gene. V lost 1 base and J lost 2, with 9 bases in between. DNA for the CDR3: TGCGCCAGCAGCCAAGTGACAGGACCCTACGAGCAGTACTTC. Protein: CASSQVTGPYEQYF.